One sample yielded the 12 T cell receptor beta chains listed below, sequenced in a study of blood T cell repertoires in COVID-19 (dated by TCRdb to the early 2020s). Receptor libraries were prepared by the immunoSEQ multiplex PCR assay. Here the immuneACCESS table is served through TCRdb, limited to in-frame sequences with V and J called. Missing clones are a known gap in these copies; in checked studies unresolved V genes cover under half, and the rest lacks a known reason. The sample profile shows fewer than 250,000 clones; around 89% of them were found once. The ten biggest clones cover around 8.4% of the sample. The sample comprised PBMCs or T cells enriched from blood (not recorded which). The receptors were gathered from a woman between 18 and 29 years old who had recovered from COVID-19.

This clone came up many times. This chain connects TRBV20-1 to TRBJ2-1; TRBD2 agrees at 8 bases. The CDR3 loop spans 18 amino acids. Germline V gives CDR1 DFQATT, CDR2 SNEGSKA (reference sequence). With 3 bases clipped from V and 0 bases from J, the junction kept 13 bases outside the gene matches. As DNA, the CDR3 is TGCAGTGCTAGTGGCGGGGGGTACAATGACTACTCCTACAATGAGCAGTTCTTC. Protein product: CSASGGGYNDYSYNEQFF.

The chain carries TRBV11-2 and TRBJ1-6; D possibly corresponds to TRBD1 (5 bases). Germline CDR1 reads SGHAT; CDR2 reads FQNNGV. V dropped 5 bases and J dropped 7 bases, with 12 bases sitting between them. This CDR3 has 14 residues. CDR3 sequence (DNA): TGTGCCAGCAGCATGGGACTCGAGAATTCACCCCTCCACTTT. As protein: CASSMGLENSPLHF.

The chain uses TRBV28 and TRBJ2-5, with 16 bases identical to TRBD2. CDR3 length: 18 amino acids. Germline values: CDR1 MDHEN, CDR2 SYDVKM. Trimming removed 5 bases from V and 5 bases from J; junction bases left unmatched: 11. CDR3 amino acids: CASSLSPGTSGGEETQYF. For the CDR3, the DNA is TGTGCCAGCAGTCTCAGTCCCGGGACTAGCGGGGGGGAGGAGACCCAGTACTTC.

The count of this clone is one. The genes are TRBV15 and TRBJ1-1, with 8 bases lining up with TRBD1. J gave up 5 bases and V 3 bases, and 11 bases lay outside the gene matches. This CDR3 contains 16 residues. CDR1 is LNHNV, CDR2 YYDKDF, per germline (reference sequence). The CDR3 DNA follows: TGTGCCACCAGCAGGAACAGGGGGATGGGGAGAACTGAAGCTTTCTTT. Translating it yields CATSRNRGMGRTEAFF.

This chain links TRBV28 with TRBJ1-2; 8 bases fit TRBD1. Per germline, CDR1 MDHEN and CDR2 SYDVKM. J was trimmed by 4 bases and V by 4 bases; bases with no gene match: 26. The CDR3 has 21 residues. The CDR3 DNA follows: TGTGCCAGCAGTTCCGGCTCGGACCGATTCCTCTACAGGGGGGAGGTCTATGGCTACACCTTC. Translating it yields CASSSGSDRFLYRGEVYGYTF.

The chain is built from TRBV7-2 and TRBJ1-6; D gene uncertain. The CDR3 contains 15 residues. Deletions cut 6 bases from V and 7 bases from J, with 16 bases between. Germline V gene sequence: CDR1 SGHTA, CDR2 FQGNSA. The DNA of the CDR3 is TGTGCCAGCAGGGTAGACAATTCGGGAAATTCACCCCTCCACTTT. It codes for CASRVDNSGNSPLHF.

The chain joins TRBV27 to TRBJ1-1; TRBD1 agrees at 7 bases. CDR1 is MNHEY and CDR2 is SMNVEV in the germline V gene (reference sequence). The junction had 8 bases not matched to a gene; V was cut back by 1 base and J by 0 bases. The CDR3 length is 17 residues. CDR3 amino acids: CASSLLSPQGVNTEAFF. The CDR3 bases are TGTGCCAGCAGTTTATTATCCCCCCAGGGGGTGAACACTGAAGCTTTCTTT.

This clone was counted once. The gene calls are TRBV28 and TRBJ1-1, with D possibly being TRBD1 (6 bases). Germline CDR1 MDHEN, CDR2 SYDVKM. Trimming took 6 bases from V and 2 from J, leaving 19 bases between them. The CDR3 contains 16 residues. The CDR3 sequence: CASSTLGPTGNTEAFF. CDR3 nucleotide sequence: TGTGCCAGCAGCACACTCGGACCGACAGGCAACACTGAAGCTTTCTTT.

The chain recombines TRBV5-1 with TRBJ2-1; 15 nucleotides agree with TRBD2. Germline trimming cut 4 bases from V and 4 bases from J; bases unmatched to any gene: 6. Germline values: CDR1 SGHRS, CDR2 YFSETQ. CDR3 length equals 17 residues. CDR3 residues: CASSGSGLAGGYNEQFF. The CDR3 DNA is TGCGCCAGCAGCGGCTCGGGACTAGCGGGGGGATACAATGAGCAGTTCTTC.

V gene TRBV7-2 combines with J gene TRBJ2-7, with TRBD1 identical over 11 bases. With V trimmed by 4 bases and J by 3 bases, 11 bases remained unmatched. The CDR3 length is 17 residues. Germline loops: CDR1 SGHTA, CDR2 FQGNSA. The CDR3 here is CASSSWTGGVMLYEQYF. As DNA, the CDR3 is TGTGCCAGCAGCTCCTGGACAGGGGGCGTGATGCTCTACGAGCAGTACTTC.

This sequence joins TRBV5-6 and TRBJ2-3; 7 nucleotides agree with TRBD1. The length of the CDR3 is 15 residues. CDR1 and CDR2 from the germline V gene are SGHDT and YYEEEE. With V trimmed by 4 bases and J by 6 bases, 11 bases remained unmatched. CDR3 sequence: CASSAPGQPRDTQYF. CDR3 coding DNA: TGTGCCAGCAGCGCCCCGGGACAGCCGAGGGATACGCAGTATTTT.

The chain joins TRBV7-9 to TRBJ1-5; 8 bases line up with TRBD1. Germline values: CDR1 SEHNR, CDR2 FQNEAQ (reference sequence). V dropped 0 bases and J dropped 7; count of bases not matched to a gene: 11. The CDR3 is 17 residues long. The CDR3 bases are TGTGCCAGCAGCTTAGCGCCGGGAGGACAGGGTGACCAGCCCCAGCATTTT. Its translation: CASSLAPGGQGDQPQHF.